This record concerns one TCR beta chain sequence. Its antigen is not known. These data are taken from a study of a mutant IDH1 vaccine in newly diagnosed glioma. Study-level information: Treated patients showed a male proportion of around 62%, a female proportion of about 40%, and a mean age of approximately 40 years. Patients' prior therapy spanned radiotherapy, temozolomide, or both; most underwent both. Study-level results: Of the patients, 80% to 95% had vaccine-induced immune responses.

The CDR3 sequence is 13 residues long. V lost 8 bases and J lost 3, with 14 bases in between. The V gene's germline CDR1 is SGHKS and CDR2 YYEKEE (reference sequence). Libraries were prepared by immunoSEQ multiplex PCR; TCRdb keeps only in-frame clonotypes and omits some of them. The sample records over 80,000 clones, approximately 90% being singletons. This sample's time point: baseline, week 1 (first vaccination visit). Treatment indicated: pre-vaccination baseline after standard-of-care therapy. The starting material was PBMCs, obtained from a glioma patient treated with radiotherapy, temozolomide or both. V is TRBV5-5 and J is TRBJ1-1, with TRBD1 as a possible D gene (5 bases). The source of this sequence is a woman between 50 and 59 years old with glioma. The CDR3 bases are TGTGCCAGTGGTTGGTGGGGGGACACTGAAGCTTTCTTT. This sequence encodes CASGWWGDTEAFF. Combining the CDR3 with reference TRBV5-5 and TRBJ1-1 gives the whole variable domain DAGVTQSPTHLIKTRGQQVTLRCSPISGHKSVSWYQQVLGQGPQFIFQYYEKEERGRGNFPDRFSARQFPNYSSELNVNALLLGDSALYLCASGWWGDTEAFFGQGTRLTVV.